The clone carrying this T cell receptor (beta chain) turned up a few times. These data come from a study of T cells in Graves' hyperthyroidism and ophthalmopathy. Per germline, CDR1 MNHNS and CDR2 SASEGT. This CDR3 comprises 11 residues. V lost 6 bases, J lost 9 bases, and 3 bases stayed unmatched. Researchers amplified the TCR beta CDR3 regions from RNA transcripts. HTBI primers drove first-round RT-PCR of the TCR CDR3. MiXCR, applied by TCRdb to the multiplex PCR reads, yields one record per CDR3 protein. This table has under 450,000 distinct CDR3 sequences, less than 20% appearing once. Together with thyroid ultrasound, orbital computed tomography, serum thyroxine and TRAb, clinical symptoms were used for diagnoses.

The rearrangement links TRBV6-1 to TRBJ2-5; 8 positions agree with TRBD2. Specimen: blood. This clonotype was sampled from a woman aged 18-29 years with Graves' hyperthyroidism. This chain's CDR3 is CASRAGLAQYF. The CDR3 DNA reads TGTGCCAGCAGAGCGGGACTAGCCCAGTACTTC.